These 30 T cell receptor beta chains were sequenced from one sample in a study of blood T cell repertoires in COVID-19. Profiling relied on immunoSEQ multiplex PCR, and the TCRdb table lists in-frame clones only, not all of them. This sample yields about 250,000 clones, of which roughly 85% are seen a single time; around 2.9% belongs to the top ten. Sequenced sample: peripheral blood. The receptors here all came from a woman in her twenties or thirties with active or convalescent COVID-19.

The V gene is TRBV18, the J gene TRBJ1-5, with TRBD1 identical over 8 bases. The germline gives CDR1 KGHSH, CDR2 LQKENI. V lost 2 bases and J lost 8; bases outside the gene matches: 8. The CDR3 consists of 15 residues. In DNA form, the CDR3 reads TGTGCCAGCTCACCAACCGGGACAGGAGGTGAGCCCCAGCATTTT. Encoded protein: CASSPTGTGGEPQHF.

This clone has only one observation. The chain joins TRBV19 to TRBJ2-4, with 11 bases that match TRBD2. The CDR3 runs 19 residues. Germline-derived CDR1 and CDR2 are LNHDA and SQIVND (reference sequence). The J segment lost 1 base and the V segment lost 3 bases, leaving 11 bases of the junction unmatched. CDR3 DNA sequence: TGTGCCAGTAGTATTGGCGCTAGCGGGGGGATGGGGGCCAAAAACATTCAGTACTTC. This encodes CASSIGASGGMGAKNIQYF.

The rearrangement links TRBV5-8 to TRBJ1-1; TRBD1 agrees at 11 bases. CDR1 and CDR2 (germline): SGHTS, YDEGEE. This CDR3 is built from 15 residues. Unmatched junction bases numbered 7, after V lost 4 bases and J lost 5 bases. The CDR3 region has the DNA TGTGCCAGCAGCCCCCGGACAGGGGGCAGGACTGAAGCTTTCTTT. It translates to CASSPRTGGRTEAFF. The whole variable domain, remainder taken from reference TRBV5-8 and TRBJ1-1, is EAGVTQSPTHLIKTRGQQATLRCSPISGHTSVYWYQQALGLGLQFLLWYDEGEERNRGNFPPRFSGRQFPNYSSELNVNALELEDSALYLCASSPRTGGRTEAFFGQGTRLTVV.

V usage is TRBV4-3 and J usage is TRBJ1-4; 7 nucleotides align to TRBD1. The CDR3 contains 15 residues. The J segment lost 3 bases and the V segment lost 2 bases, leaving 3 bases of the junction unmatched. CDR1 and CDR2 (germline): LGHNA, YSLEER. CDR3 sequence reads: CASSQSQGSNEKLFF. The CDR3 DNA sequence: TGCGCCAGCAGCCAATCACAGGGGTCTAATGAAAAACTGTTTTTT.

This rearrangement joins TRBV5-1 to TRBJ2-1; the D gene is possibly TRBD1 (6 bases). From germline, CDR1 is SGHRS and CDR2 YFSETQ. The CDR3 is made up of 13 amino acids. V was trimmed by 2 bases and J by 8 bases, leaving 11 bases between them. CDR3 DNA: TGCGCCAGCAGCTTCTACGAGGGGGATGAGCAGTTCTTC. Encoded protein: CASSFYEGDEQFF.

The genes are TRBV25-1 and TRBJ2-5; a weak D match, TRBD1 (5 bases). Trimming cost V 1 base and J 4 bases, with 10 bases left between them. Germline-derived CDR1 and CDR2 are MGHDK and SYGVNS. The CDR3 totals 14 residues. This chain's CDR3 is CASSESDSSETQYF. In nucleotides, the CDR3 is TGTGCCAGCAGTGAATCTGACAGTTCAGAGACCCAGTACTTC.

The chain carries TRBV2 and TRBJ2-2; D ambiguous. The CDR3 sequence is 13 residues long. V was pared by 6 bases and J by 8 bases, with 13 bases between. Germline V CDR1 and CDR2: SNHLY, FYNNEI. The CDR3 DNA follows: TGTGCCAGCAGCCAGGTCTCGGCGGGGGAGCTGTTTTTT. Encoded protein: CASSQVSAGELFF.

This clone was seen only a few times. The chain combines TRBV29-1 with TRBJ1-1, with a possible D match to TRBD1 (5 bases). V was shortened by 4 bases and J by 6 bases, with 6 bases between the two germline ends. The CDR3 contains 10 residues. From germline, CDR1 is SQVTM and CDR2 ANQGSEA. The CDR3 nucleotides read TGCAGCGTTGTAGGGGCTGAAGCTTTCTTT. This gives the protein CSVVGAEAFF.

The J gene is TRBJ1-2, the V gene TRBV19; TRBD1 aligns across 10 bases. Germline V lookup: CDR1 LNHDA, CDR2 SQIVND (reference sequence). The CDR3 runs 13 residues. The J segment lost 5 bases and the V segment lost 7 bases, leaving 4 bases of the junction unmatched. CDR3 sequence: CASKRDRGYGYTF. In DNA form, the CDR3 reads TGTGCCAGTAAACGGGACAGGGGATATGGCTACACCTTC.

The chain employs TRBV30 and TRBJ1-6; unclear D gene. Germline V gene data show CDR1 as GTSNPN and CDR2 as SVGIG (reference sequence). Trimming cost V 1 base and J 7 bases, with 8 bases left between them. This CDR3 has 13 residues. CDR3 loop: CAWSGLLNSPLHF. The CDR3 DNA sequence: TGTGCCTGGAGTGGTCTTTTAAATTCACCCCTCCACTTT.

V usage is TRBV9 and J usage is TRBJ2-5; TRBD2 agrees at 11 bases. After removal of 4 bases from V and 5 bases from J, the junction contained 7 bases not matched to a gene. The CDR3 has 15 residues. Germline CDR1 is SGDLS and CDR2 is YYNGEE. CDR3 DNA sequence: TGTGCCAGCAGCCCGATAGCGGGGGGGCTGGAGACCCAGTACTTC. Translated, it gives CASSPIAGGLETQYF.

This sequence joins TRBV5-1 and TRBJ2-4, with D maybe TRBD2 (6 bases). Germline CDR1 SGHRS, CDR2 YFSETQ. Trimming removed 4 bases at V and 7 bases at J, with 15 bases between. The CDR3 covers 14 residues. In DNA form, the CDR3 reads TGCGCCAGCAGCGAGGACCCTGGGGGGAACATTCAGTACTTC. This sequence encodes CASSEDPGGNIQYF.

The chain uses TRBV7-2 and TRBJ1-3, with D possibly TRBD1 on 6 matching bases. The length of the CDR3 is 16 residues. Germline values: CDR1 SGHTA, CDR2 FQGNSA. V lost 1 base to trimming and J lost 0 bases, with 10 bases between them. The CDR3 DNA reads as TGTGCCAGCAGCTTAGGGCAGGGGTTCTCTGGAAACACCATATATTTT. It codes for CASSLGQGFSGNTIYF.

V gene TRBV27 combines with J gene TRBJ2-1, with 9 positions matching TRBD1. Germline CDR1 reads MNHEY; CDR2 reads SMNVEV (reference sequence). V trimming: 4 bases; J trimming: 8 bases; junction bases outside the gene matches: 6. The CDR3 totals 14 residues. The CDR3 region has the DNA TGTGCCAGCAGTTCAGAACAGGGGGCCCATGAGCAGTTCTTC. This translates into CASSSEQGAHEQFF.

The chain is built from TRBV2 and TRBJ2-5; 9 bases match TRBD2. This CDR3 has 14 residues. V trimming: 4 bases; J trimming: 5 bases; junction bases outside the gene matches: 5. The germline gives CDR1 SNHLY, CDR2 FYNNEI. The CDR3 sequence is CASSGLAGRETQYF. In nucleotides, the CDR3 is TGTGCCAGCAGTGGTCTAGCGGGGAGGGAGACCCAGTACTTC.

CDR3 coding DNA: TGTGCCAGCAGCCAAGGCAGGGCCCACAATCAGCCCCAGCATTTT. Translated, it gives CASSQGRAHNQPQHF. The chain links TRBV3-1 (or the pseudogene TRBV3-2) to TRBJ1-5; D possibly corresponds to TRBD1 (5 bases). The CDR3 runs 15 residues. V was pared by 1 base and J by 3 bases, with 10 bases between. Germline assignment: CDR1 LGHDT and CDR2 YNNKEL (reference sequence).

The chain employs TRBV9 and TRBJ1-1, with 10 bases aligning to TRBD1. Germline CDR1 and CDR2: SGDLS and YYNGEE. The CDR3 spans 15 residues. The V gene end was trimmed by 0 bases and the J gene end by 4 bases; junction bases not matched to a gene: 3. The CDR3 DNA reads TGTGCCAGCAGCGTAGGGACAGGGGGAGGCACTGAAGCTTTCTTT. The encoded protein is CASSVGTGGGTEAFF. Filled out from reference TRBV9 and TRBJ1-1, the complete variable domain reads DSGVTQTPKHLITATGQRVTLRCSPRSGDLSVYWYQQSLDQGLQFLIQYYNGEERAKGNILERFSAQQFPDLHSELNLSSLELGDSALYFCASSVGTGGGTEAFFGQGTRLTVV.

V and J are TRBV7-9 and TRBJ2-3; TRBD2 is a possible D gene (7 bases). CDR3 length: 14 amino acids. V lost 8 bases and J lost 2, with 14 bases in between. Germline CDR1 is SEHNR and CDR2 is FQNEAQ (reference sequence). CDR3 nucleotides: TGTGCCAGCTGTTTAGGGGGGGACACAGATACGCAGTATTTT. Its protein is CASCLGGDTDTQYF.

In its sample, this clone was seen a few times. The chain links TRBV3-1 (or the pseudogene TRBV3-2) to TRBJ1-1; tentatively, D is TRBD1 (5 bases). The CDR3 covers 15 residues. Germline V CDR1 and CDR2: LGHDT, YNNKEL (reference sequence). Trimming cost V 1 base and J 1 base, with 10 bases left between them. The CDR3 loop reads CASSQGPGWNTEAFF. CDR3 nucleotide sequence: TGTGCCAGCAGCCAAGGCCCAGGGTGGAACACTGAAGCTTTCTTT.

J is TRBJ2-1 and V is TRBV9; 10 nucleotides match TRBD1. J gave up 7 bases and V 4 bases, and 8 bases lay outside the gene matches. The germline V gene encodes CDR1 SGDLS and CDR2 YYNGEE. The CDR3 contains 15 residues. The chain's CDR3 is CASSLRQGQGNEQFF. The CDR3 coding sequence is TGTGCCAGCAGCTTACGACAGGGACAGGGGAATGAGCAGTTCTTC.

The chain uses TRBV28 and TRBJ2-5, with a possible D match to TRBD1 (6 bases). The ends were cut back, 7 bases at V and 1 base at J, with 13 bases in the middle. This CDR3 contains 14 residues. CDR1 MDHEN and CDR2 SYDVKM come from the germline V gene. The DNA of the CDR3 is TGTGCCAGCACCCTAGGGGGTCTCCAAGAGACCCAGTACTTC. It codes for CASTLGGLQETQYF.

The chain couples TRBV4-3 to TRBJ1-1; tentatively, D is TRBD1 (5 bases). The germline V and J ends were trimmed by 1 base and 5 bases, with 17 bases remaining between them. The CDR3 is 16 amino acids. Germline V CDR1 and CDR2: LGHNA, YSLEER. CDR3 nucleotide sequence: TGCGCCAGCAGCCAAGTTCCGGGAGGGGCTCGGACTGAAGCTTTCTTT. It yields the protein CASSQVPGGARTEAFF.

The chain uses TRBV30 and TRBJ1-3; D unclear. This CDR3 comprises 12 residues. V was trimmed by 4 bases and J by 4 bases, leaving 8 bases between them. Germline V lookup: CDR1 GTSNPN, CDR2 SVGIG (reference sequence). This CDR3 reads CAWTEIGNTIYF. CDR3 in DNA: TGTGCCTGGACTGAGATCGGAAACACCATATATTTT.

The genes are TRBV14 and TRBJ1-2; D is perhaps TRBD1 (6 bases). The CDR3 runs 16 residues. V dropped 5 bases and J dropped 3 bases, with 19 bases sitting between them. Germline V gene sequence: CDR1 SGHDN, CDR2 FVKESK. In nucleotides, the CDR3 is TGTGCCAGCAGCTCCCTATCTGCCAGGGGAGACTATGGCTACACCTTC. Translating gives CASSSLSARGDYGYTF.

The chain recombines TRBV3-1 (or the pseudogene TRBV3-2) with TRBJ1-1, with a tentative D call TRBD1 (6 bases). This CDR3 has 13 amino acids. Trimming pared 1 base from V and 10 bases from J, leaving 13 bases between. Germline CDR1 and CDR2: LGHDT and YNNKEL (reference sequence). The CDR3 reads CASSQGLQGGAFF. CDR3 DNA sequence: TGTGCCAGCAGCCAAGGGTTACAGGGTGGAGCTTTCTTT.

The chain links TRBV9 to TRBJ2-7; 14 nucleotides line up with TRBD2. The J segment lost 6 bases and the V segment lost 4 bases, leaving 6 bases of the junction unmatched. This CDR3 region has 15 residues. Germline CDR1 and CDR2: SGDLS and YYNGEE. CDR3 loop: CASSPTSGGGTEQYF. CDR3 nucleotide sequence: TGTGCCAGCAGCCCGACTAGCGGGGGGGGGACCGAGCAGTACTTC.

The chain uses TRBV12-3 or TRBV12-4 and TRBJ1-1; D gene unclear. This CDR3 comprises 12 residues. Trimming shortened V by 2 bases and J by 6 bases, and 7 bases separated the two germline ends. Here the CDR3 reads CASSLRGSEAFF. DNA of the CDR3: TGTGCCAGCAGTTTAAGAGGGTCTGAAGCTTTCTTT.

V usage is TRBV5-4 and J usage is TRBJ1-1; TRBD1 matches at 8 bases. Germline lookup yields CDR1 SGHNT and CDR2 YYREEE (reference sequence). This CDR3 has 15 amino acids. Trimming cost V 4 bases and J 3 bases; bases outside gene matches: 8. The CDR3 region has the DNA TGTGCCAGCAGCGCTCCGGGACAGGTGGACACTGAAGCTTTCTTT. As protein: CASSAPGQVDTEAFF.

The chain recombines TRBV7-9 with TRBJ2-6, with a possible D match to TRBD1 (5 bases). Germline CDR1 SEHNR, CDR2 FQNEAQ (reference sequence). Trimming took 3 bases from V and 1 from J, leaving 7 bases between them. There are 15 residues in the CDR3. CDR3 protein: CASSFPGSGANVLTF. CDR3 DNA: TGTGCCAGCAGCTTCCCAGGGTCTGGGGCCAACGTCCTGACTTTC.

The CDR3 coding sequence is TGTGCCAGCAGCTTCGTGTTACTAGCGGGGGGACGCCAAGAGACCCAGTACTTC. Its protein product is CASSFVLLAGGRQETQYF. V usage is TRBV5-5 and J usage is TRBJ2-5; 12 bases agree with TRBD2. Trimming removed 2 bases from V and 1 base from J; junction bases left unmatched: 9. Germline V gene lookup returns CDR1 SGHKS and CDR2 YYEKEE (reference sequence). The CDR3 runs to 18 residues.